The 25 T cell receptor beta chains presented below share a single source sample, sequenced in a study of blood T cell repertoires in COVID-19. Method: immunoSEQ multiplex PCR; TCRdb's copy keeps in-frame clones and lacks some. The repertoire includes about 250,000 clones, 85% to 90% of them detected once, and about 16% sits in the top ten. Input material: PBMCs or T cells enriched from blood (not recorded which). The receptors here all came from a man aged 18 to 29 who had recovered from COVID-19.

The gene calls are TRBV5-6 and TRBJ1-5; the D is unclear. Germline V lookup: CDR1 SGHDT, CDR2 YYEEEE. The length of the CDR3 is 15 residues. Trimming removed 0 bases from V and 11 bases from J, with 18 bases in between. In DNA, the CDR3 is TGTGCCAGCAGCTTGGGGCACAGCGGTGGAATCTCCCAGCATTTT. Its protein product is CASSLGHSGGISQHF.

This chain links TRBV11-1 with TRBJ2-3, with D tentatively TRBD2 (6 bases). V lost 3 bases, J lost 5 bases, and 15 bases lay in between. The CDR3 runs to 15 residues. From germline, CDR1 is SGHAT and CDR2 FQDESV (reference sequence). CDR3 residues: CASSFLREVLDTQYF. CDR3 in DNA: TGTGCCAGCAGCTTCCTCAGGGAGGTTCTAGATACGCAGTATTTT.

The chain joins TRBV3-1 (or the pseudogene TRBV3-2) to TRBJ1-4, with 9 nucleotides matching TRBD1. Germline CDR1 is LGHDT and CDR2 is YNNKEL (reference sequence). V lost 1 base, J lost 7 bases, and 4 bases stayed unmatched. CDR3 size: 15 residues. In nucleotides, the CDR3 is TGTGCCAGCAGCCAAGGGGGACAGGGAGGTGAAAAACTGTTTTTT. It specifies CASSQGGQGGEKLFF.

V gene TRBV19 combines with J gene TRBJ2-3; D perhaps matches TRBD1 (5 bases). This CDR3 is 15 amino acids long. V lost 1 base and J lost 2, with 10 bases in between. CDR1 is LNHDA and CDR2 is SQIVND in the germline V gene (reference sequence). CDR3 sequence reads: CASSIAAGITDTQYF. The CDR3, as DNA: TGTGCCAGTAGTATAGCGGCAGGGATCACAGATACGCAGTATTTT.

This chain links TRBV7-9 with TRBJ2-3; 9 bases map to TRBD2. This CDR3 is 14 amino acids long. V dropped 4 bases and J dropped 6; count of bases not matched to a gene: 5. CDR1 SEHNR and CDR2 FQNEAQ come from the germline V gene (reference sequence). CDR3 protein: CASSYSGGGDTQYF. In nucleotides, the CDR3 is TGTGCCAGCAGCTATAGCGGGGGAGGCGATACGCAGTATTTT. Filled out from reference TRBV7-9 and TRBJ2-3, the complete variable domain reads DTGVSQNPRHKITKRGQNVTFRCDPISEHNRLYWYRQTLGQGPEFLTYFQNEAQLEKSRLLSDRFSAERPKGSFSTLEIQRTEQGDSAMYLCASSYSGGGDTQYFGPGTRLTVL.

The CDR3 region has the DNA TGTGCCAGCACGGGTACTAGCGGAATGTACAATGAGCAGTTCTTC. This gives the protein CASTGTSGMYNEQFF. V gene TRBV5-4 combines with J gene TRBJ2-1; 8 bases are a match to TRBD2. Losses at the gene ends were 6 bases for V and 4 bases for J; bases not matched to a gene: 9. There are 15 residues in the CDR3. Germline values: CDR1 SGHNT, CDR2 YYREEE (reference sequence).

V is TRBV2 and J is TRBJ1-1; D is possibly TRBD1 (6 bases). The germline gives CDR1 SNHLY, CDR2 FYNNEI. The CDR3 has 14 amino acids. V lost 1 base and J lost 1, with 7 bases in between. For the CDR3, the DNA is TGTGCCAGCAGTGAAGGGACAGCGAACACTGAAGCTTTCTTT. It specifies CASSEGTANTEAFF.

This rearrangement joins TRBV5-1 to TRBJ2-1; tentatively, D is TRBD2 (5 bases). Trimming cost V 7 bases and J 3 bases, with 14 bases left between them. Germline loops: CDR1 SGHRS, CDR2 YFSETQ. The CDR3 covers 14 residues. The CDR3 reads CASGTSPDYNEQFF. The CDR3 DNA follows: TGCGCCAGCGGAACTAGTCCCGACTACAATGAGCAGTTCTTC.

The rearrangement links TRBV28 to TRBJ2-1; TRBD2 matches at 15 bases. V shed 5 bases and J 4 bases; nucleotides not matched to a gene: 18. Germline assignment: CDR1 MDHEN and CDR2 SYDVKM. This CDR3 has 21 amino acids. The CDR3 protein is CASSRTSGRALATVGYNEQFF. In DNA form, the CDR3 reads TGTGCCAGCAGTAGGACTAGCGGGAGGGCTCTTGCTACTGTAGGTTACAATGAGCAGTTCTTC.

The gene calls are TRBV4-1 and TRBJ1-5; a possible D gene is TRBD1 (6 bases). The V end was cut by 3 bases, the J end by 4 bases, with 22 bases between. Germline CDR1 and CDR2: MGHRA and YSYEKL. The CDR3 covers 18 residues. CDR3 nucleotide sequence: TGCGCCAGCAGCCAGCCCCGGACAGAGACTTTCCAAAATCAGCCCCAGCATTTT. This encodes CASSQPRTETFQNQPQHF.

There are a few counts of this clone. The chain has TRBV21-1 and TRBJ1-1. TRBV21-1 is noted as a pseudogene. This CDR3 has 16 amino acids. Here the CDR3 reads CASSKGLIKMVSEAFF. CDR3 nucleotides: TGTGCCAGCAGCAAAGGACTTATTAAGATGGTATCGGAAGCTTTCTTT.

The chain is built from TRBV30 and TRBJ1-6; D may be TRBD1 (6 bases). The V end lost 2 bases, the J end lost 9 bases, and 17 bases lay between the germline ends. Germline V gene data show CDR1 as GTSNPN and CDR2 as SVGIG (reference sequence). The CDR3 has 15 amino acids. For the CDR3, the DNA is TGTGCCTGGAGTCAAACAGGGCTCTATGGTTCACCCCTCCACTTT. Protein product: CAWSQTGLYGSPLHF.

The chain couples TRBV2 to TRBJ2-2, with TRBD1 as a possible D gene (6 bases). This CDR3 comprises 15 residues. Trimming shortened V by 6 bases and J by 5 bases, and 16 bases separated the two germline ends. Germline V CDR1 and CDR2: SNHLY, FYNNEI. CDR3 region: CASRLGTRKTGELFF. The CDR3 region has the DNA TGTGCCAGCAGACTGGGGACAAGGAAAACCGGGGAGCTGTTTTTT.

The rearrangement uses TRBV7-8 and TRBJ1-5; D gene ambiguous. This CDR3 has 13 amino acids. V was shortened by 3 bases and J by 4 bases, with 7 bases between the two germline ends. Germline CDR1 is SGHVS and CDR2 is FQNEAQ. The CDR3 loop is CASSFGVNQPQHF. The CDR3 bases are TGTGCCAGCAGCTTCGGGGTAAATCAGCCCCAGCATTTT.

The rearrangement joins TRBV27 to TRBJ2-7; 7 bases are a match to TRBD2. J was trimmed by 1 base and V by 6 bases; bases with no gene match: 9. Germline CDR1 MNHEY, CDR2 SMNVEV (reference sequence). This CDR3 has 15 amino acids. The CDR3 coding sequence is TGTGCCAGCAGCTCCGTCCCGGGGGGATCCTACGAGCAGTACTTC. It codes for CASSSVPGGSYEQYF.

The chain combines TRBV29-1 with TRBJ1-2; 8 bases agree with TRBD1. The CDR3 has 13 amino acids. Germline CDR1 and CDR2: SQVTM and ANQGSEA. Germline trimming cut 4 bases from V and 4 bases from J; bases unmatched to any gene: 5. The CDR3 DNA sequence: TGCAGCGTTGGCCCCAGGGGGCTCTATGGCTACACCTTC. Protein: CSVGPRGLYGYTF. Based on the CDR3 plus reference TRBV29-1 and TRBJ1-2, the full variable domain is SAVISQKPSRDICQRGTSLTIQCQVDSQVTMMFWYRQQPGQSLTLIATANQGSEATYESGFVIDKFPISRPNLTFSTLTVSNMSPEDSSIYLCSVGPRGLYGYTFGSGTRLTVV.

The rearrangement links TRBV19 to TRBJ2-2; D possibly corresponds to TRBD2 (5 bases). CDR3 length: 14 amino acids. Germline CDR1 LNHDA, CDR2 SQIVND (reference sequence). Trimming removed 0 bases from V and 6 bases from J, with 8 bases in between. The CDR3 region has the DNA TGTGCCAGTAGTATAGATCGCGGGCCCGGGGAGCTGTTTTTT. Translation gives CASSIDRGPGELFF. The full variable domain, with the rest looked up from reference TRBV19 and TRBJ2-2, is DGGITQSPKYLFRKEGQNVTLSCEQNLNHDAMYWYRQDPGQGLRLIYYSQIVNDFQKGDIAEGYSVSREKKESFPLTVTSAQKNPTAFYLCASSIDRGPGELFFGEGSRLTVL.

CDR3 region: CASSRLQGADGYTF. In DNA form, the CDR3 reads TGTGCCAGCAGCCGGCTACAGGGTGCGGATGGCTACACCTTC. The gene calls are TRBV3-1 (or the pseudogene TRBV3-2) and TRBJ1-2; D possibly corresponds to TRBD1 (6 bases). The CDR3 has 14 residues. The ends were cut back, 4 bases at V and 6 bases at J, with 15 bases in the middle. CDR1 LGHDT and CDR2 YNNKEL come from the germline V gene (reference sequence).

The chain is built from TRBV7-9 and TRBJ2-1, with 8 bases lining up with TRBD1. Germline V lookup: CDR1 SEHNR, CDR2 FQNEAQ (reference sequence). The CDR3 is made up of 17 amino acids. The J segment lost 5 bases and the V segment lost 2 bases, leaving 11 bases of the junction unmatched. DNA for the CDR3: TGTGCCAGCAGCTTAAATATCGGCAGGGGGCCGGACAATGAGCAGTTCTTC. Its translation is CASSLNIGRGPDNEQFF. The full variable domain, rest sourced from reference TRBV7-9 and TRBJ2-1, is DTGVSQNPRHKITKRGQNVTFRCDPISEHNRLYWYRQTLGQGPEFLTYFQNEAQLEKSRLLSDRFSAERPKGSFSTLEIQRTEQGDSAMYLCASSLNIGRGPDNEQFFGPGTRLTVL.

On this clone: The junction and the germline gene differ at one end; a read error may be behind it. This rearrangement joins TRBV7-7 to TRBJ2-3; D might be TRBD2 (6 bases). Per germline, CDR1 SSHAT and CDR2 FNYEAQ (reference sequence). This CDR3 region has 14 residues. Here the CDR3 DNA reads TGTGCTAGCAGCCCGGGACTCTTTACAGATACGCAGTATTTT. Its translation is CASSPGLFTDTQYF.

This clone was counted a few times. In nucleotides, the CDR3 is TGTGCCAGCAGCCAAACAGGGAATGAAAACACCATATATTTT. Residues: CASSQTGNENTIYF. The chain uses TRBV7-9 and TRBJ1-3, with D perhaps TRBD1 (6 bases). This CDR3 has 14 amino acids. Germline V gene sequence: CDR1 SEHNR, CDR2 FQNEAQ (reference sequence). V was shortened by 5 bases and J by 6 bases, with 14 bases between the two germline ends.

The chain has TRBV5-8 and TRBJ2-4; D is unresolved. V was shortened by 4 bases and J by 4 bases, with 9 bases between the two germline ends. Germline CDR1 is SGHTS and CDR2 is YDEGEE. This CDR3 contains 13 residues. The CDR3: CASSPQRKNIQYF. The CDR3 DNA follows: TGTGCCAGCAGCCCTCAGCGTAAAAACATTCAGTACTTC.

This clone has just a few counts. This chain joins TRBV6-5 and TRBJ2-1, with TRBD1 as a possible D gene (6 bases). The V end was cut by 6 bases, the J end by 4 bases, with 13 bases between. This CDR3 has 14 amino acids. Germline V gene lookup returns CDR1 MNHEY and CDR2 SVGAGI. The CDR3 DNA sequence: TGTGCCAGCAGGCCAGGGGAGAATTACAATGAGCAGTTCTTC. It is translated as CASRPGENYNEQFF.

The table lists this clone with a count of one. The chain has TRBV5-1 and TRBJ2-1; TRBD2 matches 10 bases. From germline, CDR1 is SGHRS and CDR2 YFSETQ. The length of the CDR3 is 18 residues. Trimming cost V 1 base and J 2 bases; bases outside gene matches: 9. The CDR3 bases are TGCGCCAGCAGCTTGTCGCCCTCAACTAGCGGGACCTACAATGAGCAGTTCTTC. Protein: CASSLSPSTSGTYNEQFF. Supplemented by reference TRBV5-1 and TRBJ2-1, the full variable domain reads KAGVTQTPRYLIKTRGQQVTLSCSPISGHRSVSWYQQTPGQGLQFLFEYFSETQRNKGNFPGRFSGRQFSNSRSEMNVSTLELGDSALYLCASSLSPSTSGTYNEQFFGPGTRLTVL.

The rearrangement joins TRBV28 to TRBJ2-7; 10 nucleotides agree with TRBD1. CDR3 length: 15 residues. Germline-derived CDR1 and CDR2 are MDHEN and SYDVKM. V lost 5 bases to trimming and J lost 7 bases; unmatched junction nucleotides: 11. For the CDR3, the DNA is TGTGCCAGCAGTCCCCCAGGGACAGGGGTTGGGGAGCAGTACTTC. Its translation: CASSPPGTGVGEQYF. Combining the CDR3 with reference TRBV28 and TRBJ2-7 gives the whole variable domain DVKVTQSSRYLVKRTGEKVFLECVQDMDHENMFWYRQDPGLGLRLIYFSYDVKMKEKGDIPEGYSVSREKKERFSLILESASTNQTSMYLCASSPPGTGVGEQYFGPGTRLTVT.